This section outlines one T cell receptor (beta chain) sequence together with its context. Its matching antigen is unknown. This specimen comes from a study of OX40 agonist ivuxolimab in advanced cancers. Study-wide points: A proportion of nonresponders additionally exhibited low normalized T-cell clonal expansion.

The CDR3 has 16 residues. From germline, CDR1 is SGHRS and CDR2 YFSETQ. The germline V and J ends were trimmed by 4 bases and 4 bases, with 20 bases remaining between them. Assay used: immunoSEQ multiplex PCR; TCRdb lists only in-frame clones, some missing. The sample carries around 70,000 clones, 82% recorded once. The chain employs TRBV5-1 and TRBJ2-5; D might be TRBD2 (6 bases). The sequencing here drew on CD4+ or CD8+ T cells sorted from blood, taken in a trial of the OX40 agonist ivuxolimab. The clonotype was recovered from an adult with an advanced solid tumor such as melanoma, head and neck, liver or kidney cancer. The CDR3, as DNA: TGCGCCAGCAGCCCGGGACTTGAGGGGACCCGAGAGACCCAGTACTTC. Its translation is CASSPGLEGTRETQYF.